The 3 T cell receptor beta chains in this list originate from one sample, sequenced in a study of cytomegalovirus exposure and HLA in healthy donors. It was with 60 Vbeta and 13 Jbeta primers that the PCR ran. Clones were read by immunoSEQ multiplex PCR, and TCRdb kept only the in-frame ones, dropping some. The profile shows roughly 150,000 clones, approximately 80% of them singletons. The sequencing input was PBMCs. Receptor source: a man aged 25-45 years in good health and CMV-seronegative.

This clone was counted a few times. The rearrangement joins TRBV10-3 to TRBJ2-7; 11 bases align to TRBD2. CDR1 and CDR2 from the germline V gene are ENHRY and SYGVKD. With V trimmed by 2 bases and J by 0 bases, 3 bases remained unmatched. The CDR3 has 16 residues. CDR3: CAISEGTSGSSYEQYF. In DNA, the CDR3 is TGTGCCATCAGTGAGGGGACTAGCGGCAGCTCCTACGAGCAGTACTTC.

This clone was observed a handful of times. This chain uses TRBV2 with TRBJ2-3; D perhaps matches TRBD1 (5 bases). The V end lost 3 bases, the J end lost 11 bases, and 15 bases lay between the germline ends. This CDR3 is 13 amino acids long. Germline V gene data show CDR1 as SNHLY and CDR2 as FYNNEI. In DNA form, the CDR3 reads TGTGCCAGCAGTGATGTTGGGGCTGCTAGGCAGTATTTT. Translated, it gives CASSDVGAARQYF.

The chain joins TRBV7-3 to TRBJ2-1, with 10 nucleotides matching TRBD1. J gave up 5 bases and V 1 base, and 8 bases lay outside the gene matches. CDR3 length equals 17 residues. Per germline, CDR1 SGHTA and CDR2 FQGTGA. CDR3 region: CASSLIGTGVGHNEQFF. The CDR3 bases are TGTGCCAGCAGCTTAATAGGGACAGGGGTTGGCCACAATGAGCAGTTCTTC. The full variable domain, in which reference TRBV7-3 and TRBJ2-1 provide the parts outside the CDR3, is GAGVSQTPSNKVTEKGKYVELRCDPISGHTALYWYRQSLGQGPEFLIYFQGTGAADDSGLPNDRFFAVRPEGSVSTLKIQRTERGDSAVYLCASSLIGTGVGHNEQFFGPGTRLTVL.